A selection of T cell receptor beta chains follows, all from one sample in a study of early T cells in non-severe SARS-CoV-2 infection. TCRdb re-derived calls from the 5' RACE reads in MiXCR, one entry per CDR3 protein. The sample yields more than 50,000 distinct CDR3 sequences, around 12% seen once. Sequenced: whole blood. The receptor source for this set is an adult who was a healthcare worker with PCR-confirmed SARS-CoV-2 infection or an uninfected control (not recorded which). CDR3s include the opening cysteine and the closing phenylalanine or tryptophan. A D gene is named only where the DNA matches it firmly. The size of a clone is reported for some rows only, either as once, few or many, or as a class for expanded clones.

v_gene	d_gene	j_gene	abundance	CDR3aa	CDR3nt
TRBV29-1	TRBD1	TRBJ1-4	.	CSARDRGDNEKLFF	TGCAGCGCCCGGGACAGGGGCGATAATGAAAAACTGTTTTTT
TRBV7-2	TRBD2	TRBJ2-7	.	CASSLEGTSGSYEQYF	TGTGCCAGCAGCTTAGAAGGGACTAGCGGGTCCTACGAGCAGTACTTC
TRBV7-9	.	TRBJ1-2	few	CASSSQGIYGYTF	TGTGCCAGCAGCTCCCAGGGGATCTATGGCTACACCTTC
TRBV20-1	TRBD2	TRBJ2-1	.	CSARDSGRTRAYNEQFF	TGCAGTGCTAGAGATTCAGGCAGGACTAGAGCCTACAATGAGCAGTTCTTC
TRBV20-1	.	TRBJ2-3	.	CSARDLMSIQNTDTQYF	TGCAGTGCTAGAGATCTTATGAGCATACAGAACACAGATACGCAGTATTTT
TRBV7-2	TRBD2	TRBJ2-5	many	CASSLAGTRAQETQYF	TGTGCCAGCAGCTTAGCAGGGACTAGAGCCCAAGAGACCCAGTACTTC
TRBV5-6	.	TRBJ1-6	few	CASSLVTPYNSPLHF	TGTGCCAGCAGCTTGGTGACGCCATATAATTCACCCCTCCACTTT
TRBV12-3/TRBV12-4	TRBD2	TRBJ2-2	.	CASTSGELELFF	TGTGCCAGCACTAGCGGGGAGCTGGAGCTGTTTTTT
TRBV4-2	.	TRBJ2-3	.	CASSQTQDTQYF	TGTGCCAGCAGCCAGACACAAGATACGCAGTATTTT
TRBV6-1	.	TRBJ2-7	many	CASGPPSRYEQYF	TGTGCCAGCGGGCCCCCGAGTCGATACGAGCAGTACTTC
TRBV7-9	.	TRBJ2-1	.	CASRRIVNEQFF	TGTGCCAGCAGACGAATAGTAAATGAGCAGTTCTTC
TRBV28	.	TRBJ1-2	.	CASSDAANYGYTF	TGTGCCAGCAGTGACGCGGCAAACTATGGCTACACCTTC
TRBV29-1	.	TRBJ1-1	.	CSVVGRRVIGAFF	TGCAGCGTTGTAGGCCGGCGAGTCATTGGAGCTTTCTTT
TRBV20-1	.	TRBJ2-7	once	CSARDSEGWTYEQYF	TGCAGTGCTAGAGATAGTGAGGGTTGGACCTACGAGCAGTACTTC
TRBV12-3/TRBV12-4	TRBD2	TRBJ2-3	many	CASSSTSGYTDTQYF	TGTGCCAGCAGTTCGACTAGCGGATACACAGATACGCAGTATTTT
TRBV2	TRBD2	TRBJ2-7	many	CASSPGLAGAYEQYF	TGTGCCAGCAGTCCGGGACTAGCGGGAGCCTACGAGCAGTACTTC
TRBV2	.	TRBJ2-1	few	CASSDRGSYNEQFF	TGTGCCAGCAGTGATCGGGGCAGCTACAATGAGCAGTTCTTC
TRBV7-6	TRBD1	TRBJ1-5	many	CASSPGTANSNQPQHF	TGTGCCAGCAGCCCCGGGACAGCCAATAGCAATCAGCCCCAGCATTTT
TRBV7-2	.	TRBJ1-1	many	CASSLDGLTEAFF	TGTGCCAGCAGCTTAGACGGTCTTACTGAAGCTTTCTTT
TRBV7-2	TRBD2	TRBJ2-5	.	CASSLARLAGEETQYF	TGTGCCAGCAGCTTAGCTCGGCTAGCGGGGGAAGAGACCCAGTACTTC
TRBV20-1	.	TRBJ2-1	.	CSAKPPTLAREQFF	TGCAGTGCTAAACCCCCAACCCTCGCACGTGAGCAGTTCTTC
TRBV11-2	TRBD1	TRBJ2-7	.	CASSRRGTGLPYEQYF	TGTGCCAGCAGCCGGAGGGGGACAGGCCTGCCCTACGAGCAGTACTTC
TRBV7-2	.	TRBJ1-6	many	CASSLVNGVKADHPSTF	.
TRBV3-1	.	TRBJ1-3	many	CASSQEIGWIPSGNTIYF	TGTGCCAGCAGCCAAGAAATCGGGTGGATCCCCTCTGGAAACACCATATATTTT
TRBV29-1	.	TRBJ2-1	.	CSVEQLAASYNEQFF	TGCAGCGTTGAACAACTCGCAGCCTCCTACAATGAGCAGTTCTTC
TRBV12-3/TRBV12-4	.	TRBJ1-2	few	CASSPRRETHYGYTF	TGTGCCAGCAGTCCCCGGAGGGAGACCCACTATGGCTACACCTTC
TRBV29-1	TRBD1	TRBJ1-1	many	CSGDRPSEAFF	TGCAGTGGGGACAGGCCCTCTGAAGCTTTCTTT
TRBV20-1	TRBD1	TRBJ2-5	many	CSASPGGETQYF	TGCAGTGCTTCACCAGGGGGTGAGACCCAGTACTTC
TRBV28	.	TRBJ1-4	.	CASSRRAGQKLFF	TGTGCCAGCAGCAGGCGGGCAGGGCAAAAACTGTTTTTT
TRBV29-1	.	TRBJ2-3	.	CSVVVRATTDTQYF	TGCAGCGTTGTGGTAAGGGCTACCACAGATACGCAGTATTTT
TRBV11-2	TRBD1	TRBJ2-2	few	CASSLHGDRANTGELFF	TGTGCCAGCAGCTTACATGGGGACAGAGCGAACACCGGGGAGCTGTTTTTT
TRBV6-2/TRBV6-3	TRBD2	TRBJ2-5	few	CASRNSGGRETQYF	TGTGCCAGCAGGAATAGCGGGGGGCGAGAGACCCAGTACTTC
TRBV18	TRBD1	TRBJ2-7	few	CASSPQLTGGNYEQYF	TGTGCCAGCTCACCACAATTAACAGGGGGGAACTACGAGCAGTACTTC
TRBV29-1	.	TRBJ1-4	.	CSAGGQPGEKLFF	TGCAGCGCGGGAGGGCAACCGGGGGAAAAACTGTTTTTT
TRBV30	TRBD1	TRBJ1-2	many	CAWREKDRANGYTF	TGTGCCTGGAGAGAGAAGGACAGGGCTAATGGCTACACCTTC
TRBV18	TRBD2	TRBJ2-1	.	CASSPGLAAYNEQFF	TGTGCCAGCTCACCAGGTCTAGCGGCCTACAATGAGCAGTTCTTC